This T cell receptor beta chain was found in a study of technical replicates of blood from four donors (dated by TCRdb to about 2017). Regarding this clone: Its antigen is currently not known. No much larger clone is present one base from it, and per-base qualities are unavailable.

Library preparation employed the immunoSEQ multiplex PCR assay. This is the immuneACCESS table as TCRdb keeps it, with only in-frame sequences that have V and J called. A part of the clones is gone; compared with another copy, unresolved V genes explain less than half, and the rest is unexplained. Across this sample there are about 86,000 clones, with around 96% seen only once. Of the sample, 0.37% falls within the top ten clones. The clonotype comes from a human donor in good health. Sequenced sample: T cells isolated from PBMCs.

This receptor carries the CDR3 CASSGREGRRSRVDTQYF. The DNA reads as follows: TGTGCCAGCAGTGGTCGGGAGGGCCGCAGATCGAGGGTAGATACGCAGTATTTT. In this chain, TRBV27 is recombined with TRBJ2-3, and TRBD2 matches 8 of the central bases. Based on the germline V gene (reference sequence), the CDR1 and CDR2 sequences are MNHEY and SMNVEV. Trimming takes 5 bases off V and 5 bases off J; junction bases not matched to a gene: 18. The CDR3 sequence holds 18 residues, the cysteine and phenylalanine included. Only CDR3 DNA remains: 54 bases, in frame from the first base.